The entry below describes one T cell receptor (beta chain). The data are from a study of control samples from healthy donors and cancer patients. The CDR3 consists of 15 residues. With 1 base removed from V and 6 bases from J, the gap between germline ends came to 13 bases. Germline lookup yields CDR1 LGHDT and CDR2 YNNKEL (reference sequence). Sequencing used immunoSEQ multiplex PCR; TCRdb keeps in-frame clones, though not all of them. The table includes fewer than 200,000 clones, over 85% detected once. The chain recombines TRBV3-1 (or the pseudogene TRBV3-2) with TRBJ1-5; D possibly corresponds to TRBD1 (5 bases). The material sequenced was blood. The sequence came from a woman aged 55-69 years in good health. The CDR3 DNA reads TGTGCCAGCAGCCAAGGTCAGGGTTCACTTCAGCCCCAGCATTTT. Protein: CASSQGQGSLQPQHF.